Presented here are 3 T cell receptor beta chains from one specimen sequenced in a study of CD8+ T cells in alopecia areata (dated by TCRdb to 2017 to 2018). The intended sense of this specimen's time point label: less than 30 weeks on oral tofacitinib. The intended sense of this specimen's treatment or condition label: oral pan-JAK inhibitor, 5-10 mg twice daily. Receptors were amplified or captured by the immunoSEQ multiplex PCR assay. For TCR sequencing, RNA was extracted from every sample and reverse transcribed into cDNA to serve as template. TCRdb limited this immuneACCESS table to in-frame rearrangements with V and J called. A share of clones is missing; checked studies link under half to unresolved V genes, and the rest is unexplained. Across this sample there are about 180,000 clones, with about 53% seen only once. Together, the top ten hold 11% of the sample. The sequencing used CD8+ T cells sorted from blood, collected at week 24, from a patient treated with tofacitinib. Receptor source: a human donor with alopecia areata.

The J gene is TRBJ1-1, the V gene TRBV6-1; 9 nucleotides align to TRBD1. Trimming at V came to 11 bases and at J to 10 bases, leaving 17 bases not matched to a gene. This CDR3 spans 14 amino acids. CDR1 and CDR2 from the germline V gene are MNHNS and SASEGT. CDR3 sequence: CAVHRDRDFWGAFF. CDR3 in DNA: TGTGCCGTCCACCGGGACAGGGATTTCTGGGGAGCTTTCTTT.

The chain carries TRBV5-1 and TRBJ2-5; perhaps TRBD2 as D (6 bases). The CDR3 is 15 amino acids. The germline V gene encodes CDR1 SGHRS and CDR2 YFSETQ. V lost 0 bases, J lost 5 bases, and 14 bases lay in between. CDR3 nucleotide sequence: TGCGCCAGCAGCTTGGAACCAGCCCGGGGGGAGACCCAGTACTTC. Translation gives CASSLEPARGETQYF.

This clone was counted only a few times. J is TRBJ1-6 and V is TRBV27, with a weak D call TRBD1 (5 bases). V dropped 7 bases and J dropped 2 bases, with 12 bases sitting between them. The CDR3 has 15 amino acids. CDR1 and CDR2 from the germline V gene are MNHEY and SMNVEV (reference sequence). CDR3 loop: CASIPRVTYNSPLHF. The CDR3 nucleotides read TGTGCCAGCATTCCCAGGGTCACCTATAATTCACCCCTCCACTTT.